Following are 8 T cell receptor beta chains from one sample sequenced in a study of cytomegalovirus exposure and HLA in healthy donors. Primers included in the PCR were 60 Vbeta and 13 Jbeta primers. Clones were sequenced by immunoSEQ multiplex PCR, and TCRdb holds only the in-frame ones, with some missing. The sample yields about 86,000 clones, around 79% seen once. What was sequenced was PBMCs. The receptors originated from a woman in her forties in good health and CMV-seropositive.

This chain links TRBV29-1 with TRBJ2-1; TRBD2 matches 10 bases. The junction had 11 bases not matched to a gene; V was cut back by 4 bases and J by 8 bases. The CDR3 is 15 residues long. Germline CDR1 SQVTM, CDR2 ANQGSEA. The CDR3 coding sequence is TGCAGCGTTGTAGAAAAGCTAGCGGGAGCTGATGAGCAGTTCTTC. Protein: CSVVEKLAGADEQFF.

This clone was recorded a few times. The V gene is TRBV6-5, the J gene TRBJ1-1; TRBD1 aligns across 7 bases. V gave up 5 bases and J gave up 0 bases; unmatched junction bases: 3. Looked up from germline, CDR1 is MNHEY and CDR2 is SVGAGI. The CDR3 covers 14 residues. CDR3 region: CASSTQGLNTEAFF. The CDR3, as DNA: TGTGCCAGCAGTACACAGGGGTTGAACACTGAAGCTTTCTTT.

This rearrangement joins TRBV15 to TRBJ1-5; 7 bases fit TRBD1. Unmatched junction bases numbered 3, after V lost 3 bases and J lost 4 bases. The CDR3 is 14 amino acids. The germline CDR1 and CDR2 sequences are LNHNV and YYDKDF (reference sequence). DNA of the CDR3: TGTGCCACCAGCAGTGGGACAGTTAATCAGCCCCAGCATTTT. This codes for CATSSGTVNQPQHF.

The V and J genes are TRBV27 and TRBJ2-2; TRBD2 matches 7 bases. CDR3 length: 14 residues. CDR1 and CDR2 (germline): MNHEY, SMNVEV (reference sequence). V was pared by 4 bases and J by 5 bases, with 4 bases of the junction left unmatched. The CDR3 here is CASSSSGTTGELFF. CDR3 in DNA: TGTGCCAGCAGTTCTAGCGGAACTACCGGGGAGCTGTTTTTT.

This chain links TRBV19 with TRBJ1-1; a possible D gene is TRBD1 (6 bases). The length of the CDR3 is 18 residues. CDR1 LNHDA and CDR2 SQIVND come from the germline V gene (reference sequence). Trimming shortened V by 5 bases and J by 3 bases, and 25 bases separated the two germline ends. The chain's CDR3 is CASSFPQGLALGDTEAFF. CDR3 bases: TGTGCCAGTAGTTTTCCCCAGGGGCTTGCGCTTGGTGACACTGAAGCTTTCTTT.

This chain uses TRBV15 with TRBJ1-6; D is unresolved. Germline CDR1 LNHNV, CDR2 YYDKDF (reference sequence). CDR3 size: 17 residues. V lost 5 bases to trimming and J lost 0 bases, with 14 bases between them. The CDR3 sequence is CATSAIPGNSYNSPLHF. CDR3 DNA sequence: TGTGCCACCAGCGCAATACCCGGGAACTCCTATAATTCACCCCTCCACTTT.

The chain employs TRBV27 and TRBJ2-2; D unclear. V was pared by 2 bases and J by 4 bases, with 8 bases between. Per the germline V gene, CDR1 is MNHEY and CDR2 is SMNVEV (reference sequence). The CDR3 spans 14 residues. Written as DNA, the CDR3 is TGTGCCAGCAGTTTACGCAGGTCCACCGGGGAGCTGTTTTTT. Translation: CASSLRRSTGELFF.

In nucleotides, the CDR3 is TGTGCCAGCAGCCGGTCCGGAAAAACAGGGGGGCTTTCACCCCTCCACTTT. Its protein product is CASSRSGKTGGLSPLHF. The rearrangement uses TRBV4-2 and TRBJ1-6; 8 positions match TRBD1. This CDR3 is 17 amino acids long. Trimming cost V 4 bases and J 9 bases; bases outside gene matches: 14. Per the germline V gene, CDR1 is LGHNA and CDR2 is YNFKEQ.